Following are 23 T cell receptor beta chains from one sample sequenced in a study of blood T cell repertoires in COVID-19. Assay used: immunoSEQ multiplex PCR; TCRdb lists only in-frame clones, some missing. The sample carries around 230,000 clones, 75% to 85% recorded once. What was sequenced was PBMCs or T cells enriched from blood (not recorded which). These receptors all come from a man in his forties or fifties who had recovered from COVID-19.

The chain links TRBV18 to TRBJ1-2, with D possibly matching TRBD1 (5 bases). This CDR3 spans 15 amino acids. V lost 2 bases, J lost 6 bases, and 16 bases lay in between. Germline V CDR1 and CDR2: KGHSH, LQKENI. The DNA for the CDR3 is TGTGCCAGCTCACCAATGAAAGGGGTTGGCAATGGCTACACCTTC. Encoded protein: CASSPMKGVGNGYTF.

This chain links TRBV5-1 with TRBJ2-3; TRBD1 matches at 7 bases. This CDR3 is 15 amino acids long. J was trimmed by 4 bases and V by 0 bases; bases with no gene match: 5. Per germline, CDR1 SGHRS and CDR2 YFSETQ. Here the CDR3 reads CASSLGDRAPDTQYF. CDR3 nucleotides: TGCGCCAGCAGCTTGGGGGACAGAGCACCAGATACGCAGTATTTT. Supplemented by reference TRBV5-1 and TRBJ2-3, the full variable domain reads KAGVTQTPRYLIKTRGQQVTLSCSPISGHRSVSWYQQTPGQGLQFLFEYFSETQRNKGNFPGRFSGRQFSNSRSEMNVSTLELGDSALYLCASSLGDRAPDTQYFGPGTRLTVL.

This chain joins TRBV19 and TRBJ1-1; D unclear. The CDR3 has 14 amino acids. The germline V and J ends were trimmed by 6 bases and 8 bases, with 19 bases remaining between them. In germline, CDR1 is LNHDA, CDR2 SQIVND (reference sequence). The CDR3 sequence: CASRTQVGITEAFF. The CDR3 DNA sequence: TGTGCCAGTAGGACCCAGGTAGGCATCACGGAAGCTTTCTTT.

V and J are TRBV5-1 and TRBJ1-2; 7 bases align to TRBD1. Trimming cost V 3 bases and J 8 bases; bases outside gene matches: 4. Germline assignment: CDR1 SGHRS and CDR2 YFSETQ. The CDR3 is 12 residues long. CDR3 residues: CASSSGQRGYTF. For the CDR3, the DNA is TGCGCCAGCAGCTCGGGACAGAGAGGCTACACCTTC. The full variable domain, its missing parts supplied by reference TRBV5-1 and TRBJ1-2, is KAGVTQTPRYLIKTRGQQVTLSCSPISGHRSVSWYQQTPGQGLQFLFEYFSETQRNKGNFPGRFSGRQFSNSRSEMNVSTLELGDSALYLCASSSGQRGYTFGSGTRLTVV.

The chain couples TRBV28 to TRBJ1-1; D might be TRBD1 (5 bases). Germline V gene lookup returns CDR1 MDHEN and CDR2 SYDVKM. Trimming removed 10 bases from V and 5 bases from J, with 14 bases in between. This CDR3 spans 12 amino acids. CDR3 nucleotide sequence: TGTGCCACTTTCTGGGGGGATACTGAAGCTTTCTTT. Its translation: CATFWGDTEAFF.

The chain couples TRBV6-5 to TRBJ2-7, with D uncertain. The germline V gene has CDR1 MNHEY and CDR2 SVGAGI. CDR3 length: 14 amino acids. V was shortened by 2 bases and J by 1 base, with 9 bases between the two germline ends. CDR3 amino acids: CASSYRAQSYEQYF. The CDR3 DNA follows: TGTGCCAGCAGTTACAGAGCCCAATCCTACGAGCAGTACTTC.

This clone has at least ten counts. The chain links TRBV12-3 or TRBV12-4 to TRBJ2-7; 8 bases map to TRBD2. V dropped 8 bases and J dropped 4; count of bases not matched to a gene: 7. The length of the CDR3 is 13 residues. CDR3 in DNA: TGTGCCAGCTCAATCGGGGGGGGGTACGAGCAGTACTTC. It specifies CASSIGGGYEQYF.

The CDR3 coding sequence is TGTGCCAGCAGCCTGGGACTGGTGGGGTCACCCCTCCACTTT. Its protein product is CASSLGLVGSPLHF. The chain has TRBV28 and TRBJ1-6, with D maybe TRBD1 (5 bases). V was clipped by 6 bases and J by 10 bases, with 16 bases between them. This CDR3 has 14 residues. Germline CDR1 MDHEN, CDR2 SYDVKM.

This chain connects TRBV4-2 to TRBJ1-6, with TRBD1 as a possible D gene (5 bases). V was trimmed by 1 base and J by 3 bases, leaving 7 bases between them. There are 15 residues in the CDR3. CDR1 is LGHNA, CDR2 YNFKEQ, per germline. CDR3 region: CASSQGRVYNSPLHF. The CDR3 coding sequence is TGTGCCAGCAGCCAAGGCAGGGTCTATAATTCACCCCTCCACTTT.

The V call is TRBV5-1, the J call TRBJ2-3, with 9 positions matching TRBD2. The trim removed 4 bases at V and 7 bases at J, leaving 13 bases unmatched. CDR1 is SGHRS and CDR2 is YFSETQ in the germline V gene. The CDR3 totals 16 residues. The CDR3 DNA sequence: TGCGCCAGCAGCCATACATTAGCGGGAGATGAGAATACGCAGTATTTT. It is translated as CASSHTLAGDENTQYF.

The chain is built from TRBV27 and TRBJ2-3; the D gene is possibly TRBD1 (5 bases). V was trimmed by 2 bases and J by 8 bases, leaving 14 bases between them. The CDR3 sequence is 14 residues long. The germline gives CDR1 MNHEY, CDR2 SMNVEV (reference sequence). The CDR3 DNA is TGTGCCAGCAGTTTAACAGGCCCCCTCGGTACGCAGTATTTT. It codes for CASSLTGPLGTQYF.

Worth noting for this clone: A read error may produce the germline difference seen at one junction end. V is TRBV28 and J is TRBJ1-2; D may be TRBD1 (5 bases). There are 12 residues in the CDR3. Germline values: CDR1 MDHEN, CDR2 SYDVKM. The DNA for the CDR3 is TGTGCCAGCAATTTATCAGGGTATGGCTACACCTTC. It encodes CASNLSGYGYTF.

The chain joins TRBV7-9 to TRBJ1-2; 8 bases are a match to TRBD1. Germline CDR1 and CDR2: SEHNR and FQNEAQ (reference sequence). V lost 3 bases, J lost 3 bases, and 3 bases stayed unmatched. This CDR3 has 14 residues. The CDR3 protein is CASSFQGAYYGYTF. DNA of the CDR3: TGTGCCAGCAGCTTTCAGGGGGCGTACTATGGCTACACCTTC.

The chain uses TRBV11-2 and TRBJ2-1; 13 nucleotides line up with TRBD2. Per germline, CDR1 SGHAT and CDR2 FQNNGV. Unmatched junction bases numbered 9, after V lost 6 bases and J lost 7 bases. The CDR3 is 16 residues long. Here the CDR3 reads CASRSGLAGAYNEQFF. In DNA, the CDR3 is TGTGCCAGCAGATCAGGACTAGCGGGGGCTTATAATGAGCAGTTCTTC.

The CDR3 DNA follows: TGTGCCAGCGACTCGGGGAACACTGAAGCTTTCTTT. This translates into CASDSGNTEAFF. V usage is TRBV12-3 or TRBV12-4 and J usage is TRBJ1-1; no firm D call. Trimming removed 8 bases at V and 1 base at J, with 8 bases between. This CDR3 is built from 12 residues.

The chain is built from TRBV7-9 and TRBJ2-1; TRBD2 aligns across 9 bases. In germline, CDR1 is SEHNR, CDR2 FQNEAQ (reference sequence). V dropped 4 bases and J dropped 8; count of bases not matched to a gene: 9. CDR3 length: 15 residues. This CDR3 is CASSSGTSSSDEQFF. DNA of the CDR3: TGTGCCAGCAGCTCCGGGACTAGCTCGTCGGATGAGCAGTTCTTC.

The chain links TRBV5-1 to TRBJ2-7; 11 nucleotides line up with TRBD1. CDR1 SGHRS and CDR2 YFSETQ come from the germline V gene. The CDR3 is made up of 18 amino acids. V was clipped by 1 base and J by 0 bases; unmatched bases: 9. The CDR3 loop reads CASSLFAGQGVFSYEQYF. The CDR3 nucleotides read TGCGCCAGCAGCTTGTTTGCGGGACAGGGGGTCTTCTCCTACGAGCAGTACTTC.

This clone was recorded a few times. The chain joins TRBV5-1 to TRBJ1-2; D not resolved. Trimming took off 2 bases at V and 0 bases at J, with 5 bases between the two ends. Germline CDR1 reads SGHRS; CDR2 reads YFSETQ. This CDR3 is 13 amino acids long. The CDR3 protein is CASSFGANYGYTF. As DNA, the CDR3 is TGCGCCAGCAGCTTTGGAGCTAACTATGGCTACACCTTC.

The CDR3, as DNA: TGTGCCAGTAGTATGAACACCCCTAGCAATCAGCCCCAGCATTTT. Translation gives CASSMNTPSNQPQHF. This sequence joins TRBV19 and TRBJ1-5, with no clear D. Germline CDR1 and CDR2: LNHDA and SQIVND (reference sequence). Trimming removed 3 bases from V and 0 bases from J, with 9 bases in between. This CDR3 has 15 amino acids.

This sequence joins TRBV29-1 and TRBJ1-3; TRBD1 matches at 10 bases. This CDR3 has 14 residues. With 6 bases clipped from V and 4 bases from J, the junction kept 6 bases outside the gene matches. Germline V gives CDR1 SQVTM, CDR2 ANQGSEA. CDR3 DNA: TGCAGCGTCGTGGACAGGGGGGAAGGAAACACCATATATTTT. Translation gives CSVVDRGEGNTIYF.

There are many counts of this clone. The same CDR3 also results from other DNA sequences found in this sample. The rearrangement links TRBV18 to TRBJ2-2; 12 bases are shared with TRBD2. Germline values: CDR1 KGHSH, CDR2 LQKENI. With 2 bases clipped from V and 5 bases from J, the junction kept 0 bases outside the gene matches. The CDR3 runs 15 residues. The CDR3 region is CASSPGLAGTGELFF. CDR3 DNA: TGTGCCAGCTCACCAGGACTAGCGGGAACCGGGGAGCTGTTTTTT.

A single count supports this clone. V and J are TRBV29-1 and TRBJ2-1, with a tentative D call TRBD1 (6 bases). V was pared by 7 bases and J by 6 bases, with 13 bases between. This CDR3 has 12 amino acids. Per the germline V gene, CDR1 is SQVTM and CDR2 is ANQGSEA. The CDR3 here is CSAATGSNEQFF. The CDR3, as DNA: TGCAGCGCCGCAACAGGGAGCAATGAGCAGTTCTTC.

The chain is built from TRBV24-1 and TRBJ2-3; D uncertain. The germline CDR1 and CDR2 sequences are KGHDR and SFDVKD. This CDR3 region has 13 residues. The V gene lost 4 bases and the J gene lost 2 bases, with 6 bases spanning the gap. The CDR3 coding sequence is TGTGCCACCAGTGACCCTCCCACAGATACGCAGTATTTT. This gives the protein CATSDPPTDTQYF.